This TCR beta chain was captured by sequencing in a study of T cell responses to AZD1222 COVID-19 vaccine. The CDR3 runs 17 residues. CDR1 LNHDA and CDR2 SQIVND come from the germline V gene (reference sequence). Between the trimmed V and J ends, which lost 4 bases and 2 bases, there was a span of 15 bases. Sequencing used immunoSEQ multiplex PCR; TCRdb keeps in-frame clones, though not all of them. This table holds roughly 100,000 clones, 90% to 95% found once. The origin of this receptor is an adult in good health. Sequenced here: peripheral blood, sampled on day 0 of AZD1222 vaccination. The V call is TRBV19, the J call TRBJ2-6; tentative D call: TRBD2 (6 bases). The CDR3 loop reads CASSTPRRGTGANVLTF. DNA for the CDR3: TGTGCCAGTAGTACACCTCGACGGGGGACTGGGGCCAACGTCCTGACTTTC.